This T cell receptor beta chain was documented in a study of blood T cell repertoires in COVID-19. At the level of the study: Material from acute and convalescent COVID-19 was sourced from the United States, Italy and Spain.

Repertoires were generated with immunoSEQ multiplex PCR, while TCRdb's copy carries only in-frame clones and drops some. Counted here are some 220,000 clones, 88% occurring once; the ten biggest clones make up roughly 2.8%. Per germline, CDR1 SGHTA and CDR2 FQGNSA. Deletions cut 2 bases from V and 5 bases from J, with 12 bases between. This CDR3 spans 14 amino acids. Participants reported their clinical history, and cohort assignment relied on those reports. The sequence was collected from a woman aged 30 to 39 who had recovered from COVID-19. The material sequenced was PBMCs or T cells enriched from blood (not recorded which). The genes are TRBV7-2 and TRBJ2-5, with D possibly TRBD2 on 6 matching bases. The CDR3 loop reads CASSLPGRQETQYF. CDR3 DNA sequence: TGTGCCAGCAGCTTACCGGGGAGGCAGGAGACCCAGTACTTC.